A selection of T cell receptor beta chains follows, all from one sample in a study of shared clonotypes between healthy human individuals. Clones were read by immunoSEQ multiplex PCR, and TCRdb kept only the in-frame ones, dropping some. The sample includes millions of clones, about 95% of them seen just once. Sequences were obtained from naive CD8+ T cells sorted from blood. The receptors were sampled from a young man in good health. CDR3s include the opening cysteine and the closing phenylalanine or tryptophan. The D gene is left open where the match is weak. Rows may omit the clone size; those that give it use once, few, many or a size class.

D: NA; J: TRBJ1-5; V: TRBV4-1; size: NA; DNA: TGCGCCAGCAGCCAAGAAGGCGCAGGGCGTCAGCCCCAGCATTTT; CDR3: CASSQEGAGRQPQHF
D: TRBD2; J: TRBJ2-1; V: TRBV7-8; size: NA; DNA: TGTGCCAGCAGCTTAGAAGGGACTAGCGGCAATGAGCAGTTCTTC; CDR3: CASSLEGTSGNEQFF
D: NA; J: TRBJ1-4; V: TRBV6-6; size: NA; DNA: TGTGCCAGCAGAGGGGGGACAACTAATGAAAAACTGTTTTTT; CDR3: CASRGGTTNEKLFF
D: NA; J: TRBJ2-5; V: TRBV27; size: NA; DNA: TGTGCCAGCAGTGGGACGACAGGCCCCGGGGAGACCCAGTACTTC; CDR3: CASSGTTGPGETQYF
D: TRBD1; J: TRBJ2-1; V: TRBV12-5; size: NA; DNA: TGTGCTAGTGGTGATGGACAGGGGTACAATGAGCAGTTCTTC; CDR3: CASGDGQGYNEQFF
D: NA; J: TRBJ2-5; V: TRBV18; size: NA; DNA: TGTGCCACTTCCGAGGAGACCCAGTACTTC; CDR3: CATSEETQYF
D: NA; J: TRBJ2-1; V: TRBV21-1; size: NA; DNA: TGTGCCAGCAGCAATAGGCGAAACCGGGAGAATGAGCAGTTCTTC; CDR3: CASSNRRNRENEQFF
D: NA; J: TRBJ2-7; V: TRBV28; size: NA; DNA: TGTGCCAGCAGTTTACAGGTGAGCTCCTACGAGCAGTACTTC; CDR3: CASSLQVSSYEQYF
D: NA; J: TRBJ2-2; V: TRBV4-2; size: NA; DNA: TGTGCCAGCAGCCAAGTTACCGGGGAGCTGTTTTTT; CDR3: CASSQVTGELFF
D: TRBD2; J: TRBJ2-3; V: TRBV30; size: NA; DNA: TGTGCCTGGAGGGGTAGCGGGGGGCCTAGCACAGATACGCAGTATTTT; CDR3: CAWRGSGGPSTDTQYF
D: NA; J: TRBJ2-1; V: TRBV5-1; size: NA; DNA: TGCGCCAGCGGGCTGGGCGCGAGCTCCTACAATGAGCAGTTCTTC; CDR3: CASGLGASSYNEQFF
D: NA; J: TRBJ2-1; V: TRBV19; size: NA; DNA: TGTGCCAGCTGCCGGGACTTAAACAATGAGCAGTTCTTC; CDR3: CASCRDLNNEQFF
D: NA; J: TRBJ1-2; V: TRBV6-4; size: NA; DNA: TGTGCCAGCAGTGACCCCTGGGGCTACACCTTC; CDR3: CASSDPWGYTF
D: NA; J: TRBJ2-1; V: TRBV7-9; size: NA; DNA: TGTGCCAGCAGCACGGATCTCAGCTTGCACAATGAGCAGTTCTTC; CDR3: CASSTDLSLHNEQFF
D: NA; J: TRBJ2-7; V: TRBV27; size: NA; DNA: TGTGCCAGCAGTAGCTATAGGGGGGTAGGGGAGCAGTACTTC; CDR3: CASSSYRGVGEQYF
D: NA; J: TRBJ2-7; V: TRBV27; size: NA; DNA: TGTGCCAGCAGTTTCTTACAGGCCAGCTCCTACGAGCAGTACTTC; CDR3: CASSFLQASSYEQYF
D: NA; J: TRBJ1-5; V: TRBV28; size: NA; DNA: TGTGCCAGCAGTACCCTCGGGACAAAACTTAGCAATCAGCCCCAGCATTTT; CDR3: CASSTLGTKLSNQPQHF
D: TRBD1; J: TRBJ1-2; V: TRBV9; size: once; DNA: TGTGCCAGCAGCGCAGGGGGAAGCCCAGGCTATGGCTACACCTTC; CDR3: CASSAGGSPGYGYTF
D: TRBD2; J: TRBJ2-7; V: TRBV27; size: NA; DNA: TGTGCCAGCAGTTTGACTAGCGGGATCTCCTACGAGCAGTACTTC; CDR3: CASSLTSGISYEQYF
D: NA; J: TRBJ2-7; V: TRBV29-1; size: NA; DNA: TGCAGCGTTGAACAGGGGAACTACGAGCAGTACTTC; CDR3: CSVEQGNYEQYF
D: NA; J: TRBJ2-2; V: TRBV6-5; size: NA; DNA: TGTGCCAGCAGTTACTCGGGTTTCGGGGAGCTGTTTTTT; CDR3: CASSYSGFGELFF
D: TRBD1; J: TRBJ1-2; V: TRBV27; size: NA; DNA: TGTGCCAGCAGCTGGACAGGGCTTAACTATGGCTACACCTTC; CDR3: CASSWTGLNYGYTF
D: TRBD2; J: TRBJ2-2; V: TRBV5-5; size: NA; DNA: TGTGCCAGCAGCATGCCTAGCGGGCTATACACCGGGGAGCTGTTTTTT; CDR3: CASSMPSGLYTGELFF
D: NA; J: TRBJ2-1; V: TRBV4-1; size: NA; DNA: TGCGCCAGCGGGACCCCATACAATGAGCAGTTCTTC; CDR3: CASGTPYNEQFF
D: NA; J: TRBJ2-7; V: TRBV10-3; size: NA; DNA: TGTGCCATCAGTACGACAGACGAGCAGTACTTC; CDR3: CAISTTDEQYF
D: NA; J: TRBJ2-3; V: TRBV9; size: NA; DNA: TGTGCCAGCAGCGTAGAAAAGATAGCGGACACAGATACGCAGTATTTT; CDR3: CASSVEKIADTDTQYF
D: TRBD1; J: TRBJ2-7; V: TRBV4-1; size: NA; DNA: TGCGCCAGCAGCCCCGACAGGGACGAGCAGTACTTC; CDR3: CASSPDRDEQYF
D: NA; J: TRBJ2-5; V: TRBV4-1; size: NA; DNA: TGCGCCAGCAGCCATACGGACTTGGACATGCAAGAGACCCAGTACTTC; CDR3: CASSHTDLDMQETQYF
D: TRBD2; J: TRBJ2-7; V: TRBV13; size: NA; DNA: TGTGCCAGCAGCTTAAGACTAGCGGGGGACATCTCCTACGAGCAGTACTTC; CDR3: CASSLRLAGDISYEQYF
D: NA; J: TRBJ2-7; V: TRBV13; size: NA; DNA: TGTGCCAGCAGCAACAGACAGCTGGGTTACTACGAGCAGTACTTC; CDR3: CASSNRQLGYYEQYF
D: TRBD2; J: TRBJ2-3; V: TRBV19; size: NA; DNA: TGTGCCAGTAGTATAGTCCCCAGCGGGGGCTCACCAGATACGCAGTATTTT; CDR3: CASSIVPSGGSPDTQYF
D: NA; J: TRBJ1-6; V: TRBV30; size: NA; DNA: TGTGCCTGGAGTGTACAGGCCGTATGGGGGAGGGCACCCCTCCACTTT; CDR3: CAWSVQAVWGRAPLHF
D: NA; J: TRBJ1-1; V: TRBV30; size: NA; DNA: TGTGCCTGGAGTCGTCAGCTTGAAGCTTTCTTT; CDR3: CAWSRQLEAFF
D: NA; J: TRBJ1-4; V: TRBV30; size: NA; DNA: TGTGCCTGGAGTGCCGGGACGGGAAATGAAAAACTGTTTTTT; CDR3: CAWSAGTGNEKLFF
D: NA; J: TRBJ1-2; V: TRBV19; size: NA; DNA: TGTGCCAGTAGGGTTCCAGGCCCTTCGGGAGATGGCTACACCTTC; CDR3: CASRVPGPSGDGYTF
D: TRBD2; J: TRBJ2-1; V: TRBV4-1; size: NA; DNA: TGCGCCAGCAGCCAAGGGACTAGCGGGACCTACAATGAGCAGTTCTTC; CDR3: CASSQGTSGTYNEQFF
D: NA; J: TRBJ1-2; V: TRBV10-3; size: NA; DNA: TGTGCCATCAGTGAGCCCTCACAGGATGGCTACACCTTC; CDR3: CAISEPSQDGYTF
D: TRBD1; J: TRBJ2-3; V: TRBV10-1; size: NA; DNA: TGCGCCAGCAGTGCAGGGACAGGGGGTGATACGCAGTATTTT; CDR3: CASSAGTGGDTQYF
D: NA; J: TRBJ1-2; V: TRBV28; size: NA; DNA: TGTGCCAGCAGTTTATACGGGGGCGGTGGCTACACCTTC; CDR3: CASSLYGGGGYTF
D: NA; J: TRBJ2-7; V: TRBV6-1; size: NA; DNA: TGTGCCAGCATTGAAAGCGGGTACGAGCAGTACTTC; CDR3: CASIESGYEQYF
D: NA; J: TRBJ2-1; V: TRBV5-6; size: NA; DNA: TGTGCCAGCAGCTCCACAGGAATAGAGCAGTTCTTC; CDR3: CASSSTGIEQFF
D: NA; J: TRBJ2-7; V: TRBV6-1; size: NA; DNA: TGTGCCAGCAGGCCCCCGCCAGGTAATCCCTACGAGCAGTACTTC; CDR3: CASRPPPGNPYEQYF